A selection of T cell receptor beta chains follows, all from one sample in a study of cytomegalovirus exposure and HLA in healthy donors. The repertoire was sequenced with immunoSEQ multiplex PCR; TCRdb's copy has only in-frame clones and lacks some. The data hold some 130,000 clones, with about 81% observed a single time. What was sequenced was PBMCs. The receptors here all came from a man aged 25 to 40 in good health and CMV-seronegative. The CDR3 runs from the conserved cysteine through the conserved F or W. Clone size, where shown, is once, few, many, or a class for clones that have expanded.

abundance,v_gene,j_gene,CDR3aa
-,TRBV19,TRBJ2-3,CAASRTAATDTQYF
-,TRBV6-5,TRBJ1-4,CASGTGGDNEKLFF
-,TRBV27,TRBJ2-3,CASSPTRATDTQYF
-,TRBV6-5,TRBJ1-2,CASSYSRQGSDGYTF
-,TRBV29-1,TRBJ2-5,CSVEPNRGETQYF
-,TRBV2,TRBJ2-1,CASSERQVYYNEQFF
-,TRBV10-3,TRBJ2-1,CAIGGRQDRNEQFF
-,TRBV28,TRBJ2-5,CASSRRGETQYF
-,TRBV19,TRBJ1-2,CASSSRDRGFRGYTF
once,TRBV19,TRBJ1-3,CASTGPGNTIYF
few,TRBV27,TRBJ1-4,CASGLTGATNEKLFF
few,TRBV18,TRBJ2-7,CASSQMAGRDEQYF
-,TRBV2,TRBJ1-6,CASSQGASNSPLHF
-,TRBV5-6,TRBJ1-5,CASSFLQGEAQPQHF